This T cell receptor beta chain was captured by sequencing in a study of Ad26.COV2.S vaccination and SARS-CoV-2 variants. Some clones are missing from TCRdb's copy, which holds only in-frame ones; the method was immunoSEQ multiplex PCR. Altogether roughly 420,000 clones are present, nearly 90% being singletons, with the ten largest covering 2% to 3%. V was shortened by 3 bases and J by 7 bases, with 13 bases between the two germline ends. The CDR3 has 14 residues. CDR1 and CDR2 (germline): KGHSH, LQKENI. Treatment defined: 15 to 20 received Ad26.COV2.S at low or high dose, single or two shots; about five received placebo; per-sample allocation not given. All samples were drawn on day 63, counting from the first vaccine or placebo injection.

The sequence was collected from a person between 18 and 60 years old who received the Ad26.COV2.S COVID-19 vaccine or a placebo. The source material was peripheral blood, sampled in a trial of Ad26.COV2.S vaccine versus placebo. The genes are TRBV18 and TRBJ1-5; no firm D call. Here the CDR3 reads CASSPGPLSQPQHF. Written as DNA, the CDR3 is TGTGCCAGCTCACCGGGCCCGTTGAGCCAGCCCCAGCATTTT.